This TCR beta chain comes out of a study of CD8 T cells in Susac syndrome (dated by TCRdb to about 2019). At the level of the whole study: Among the Susac syndrome patients who were sequenced, clinically active disease was present in more than 5 and clinical remission was observed in roughly 8. At blood withdrawal, Susac syndrome patients were therapy-naive, treated with corticosteroids (with IVIg additionally given to some), or treated with IVIg alone. Whether CD8+ T cell activation and differentiation in Susac syndrome was antigen driven was tested using repertoire sequencing.

RNA was extracted using the RNeasy kit, and roughly 0.5 to 1 microgram was reverse transcribed with random hexamers. The immunoSEQ multiplex PCR assay, covering 54 Vbeta and 13 Jbeta segments, was used to amplify TCR beta CDR3 regions. To correct PCR amplification bias, a synthetic template baseline was used for both primer optimization and computational correction. Per the source publication's procedure: Reads were annotated to V, D and J genes per IMGT and analyzed with immunoSEQ Analyzer, keeping only productive sequences. Clonality was calculated as one minus the Shannon entropy normalized by log2 of the number of productive unique sequences. For each patient and control, public and private clones were evaluated among the 100 most prevalent clones. Clones were defined as Susac-specific when absent from the healthy and MS cohorts, from approximately 970 published viral clones and from other ImmuneACCESS disease sequences. In TCRdb, the public reads were trimmed at Q25 with fastp and aligned with MiXCR, with productive beta chains retained. Here each entry gathers all rows of one CDR3 protein and keeps the most common genes and DNA. TCRdb's processing, not the study's, gives the V and J calls here. In all, the sample holds over 130,000 distinct CDR3 sequences, and roughly 94% of those were seen once. 0.13% to 0.15% of the sample comes from the top ten.

From its cysteine to its phenylalanine, the CDR3 spans 14 amino acids. CDR3 DNA only is kept here, 42 bases in frame from base 1. At the junction V is shortened by 4 bases and J by 3 bases; bases outside the gene matches: 8. In the germline V gene (reference sequence), CDR1 corresponds to DFQATT and CDR2 to SNEGSKA. High-throughput TCR beta sequencing profiled peripheral blood CD8+ and CD4+ T cells from healthy donors, Susac syndrome patients and multiple sclerosis patients. Recently defined diagnostic criteria for definite or probable disease were met by the Susac syndrome patients. CD8+ TEMRA cells were enriched by FACS, while bulk CD8+ and CD4+ T cells were purified by magnetic negative isolation. Blood was drawn into EDTA tubes, processed within 24 hours, and PBMCs were isolated by density gradient centrifugation. PBMCs intended for TCR sequencing were cryopreserved in liquid nitrogen and were subsequently thawed in a 37 degrees C water bath. Purity of sorted or isolated CD4+, CD8+ and CD8+ TEMRA cells was at least 90%.

The full study reports these points: The study acknowledged that relatively few individuals were included in the TCR sequencing and HLA analysis. The CD4+ T cell repertoire of patients with Susac syndrome showed no detectable clonal expansion.

Concerning this clonotype: Its antigen is unknown. The input lacks base qualities; no much larger clone sits a single base away.

Sample: CD4+ T cells from PBMCs. The receptor chain draws on TRBV20-1 and TRBJ2-7, and TRBD2 aligns with 8 junction nucleotides. This TCR derives from a human donor with Susac syndrome. The CDR3 region: CSAKTSVGSYEQYF. In nucleotides, the sequence is TGCAGTGCTAAGACTAGCGTGGGAAGCTACGAGCAGTACTTC.